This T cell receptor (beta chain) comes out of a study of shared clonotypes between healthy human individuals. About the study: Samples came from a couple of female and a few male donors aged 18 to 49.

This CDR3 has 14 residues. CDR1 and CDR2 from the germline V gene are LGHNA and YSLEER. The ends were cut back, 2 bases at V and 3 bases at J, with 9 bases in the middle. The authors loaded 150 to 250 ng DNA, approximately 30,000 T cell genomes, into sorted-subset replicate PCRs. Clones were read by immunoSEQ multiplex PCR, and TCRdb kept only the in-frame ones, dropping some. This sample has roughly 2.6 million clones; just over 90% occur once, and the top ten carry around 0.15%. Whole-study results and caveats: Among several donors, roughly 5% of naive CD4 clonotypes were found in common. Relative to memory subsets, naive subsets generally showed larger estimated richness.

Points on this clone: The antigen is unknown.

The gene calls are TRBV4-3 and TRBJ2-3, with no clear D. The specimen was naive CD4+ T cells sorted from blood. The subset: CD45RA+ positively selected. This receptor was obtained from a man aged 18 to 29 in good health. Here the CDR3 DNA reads TGCGCCAGCAGCCAAAGAACAGTTACAGATACGCAGTATTTT. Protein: CASSQRTVTDTQYF.